A single sample is the source of the 27 T cell receptor beta chains below, sequenced in a study of T cells in Graves' hyperthyroidism and ophthalmopathy. TCR beta CDR3 region amplification was performed from RNA transcripts. Researchers ran a first-round RT-PCR on the TCR CDR3 using the HTBI primer set. MiXCR, applied by TCRdb to the multiplex PCR reads, yields one record per CDR3 protein. The sample records more than 250,000 distinct CDR3 sequences, nearly 15% being singletons. Sequencing was carried out using blood. Receptors originate from a woman between 45 and 65 years old with Graves' hyperthyroidism that later progressed to Graves' ophthalmopathy.

The sample holds many counts of this clonotype. V is TRBV7-9 and J is TRBJ1-1; possible D gene TRBD1, 5 bases. The CDR3 is 12 amino acids. The germline V gene has CDR1 SEHNR and CDR2 FQNEAQ (reference sequence). V was cut by 4 bases and J by 11 bases, with 14 bases left in between. In nucleotides, the CDR3 is TGTGCCAGCAGCTCATTAGGGGAAGGGGCTTTCTTT. This codes for CASSSLGEGAFF.

This clonotype was picked up many times. This chain joins TRBV29-1 and TRBJ2-1; D unclear. CDR1 SQVTM and CDR2 ANQGSEA come from the germline V gene. The CDR3 has 12 residues. Trimming pared 7 bases from V and 6 bases from J, leaving 13 bases between. CDR3 nucleotide sequence: TGCAGCGCCCCGAGAACCATCAATGAGCAGTTCTTC. Residues: CSAPRTINEQFF.

J is TRBJ2-7 and V is TRBV5-1; 10 positions agree with TRBD2. The CDR3 consists of 14 residues. CDR1 is SGHRS, CDR2 YFSETQ, per germline. V shed 5 bases, J shed 6 bases, and the junction held 8 bases outside the gene matches. CDR3 sequence reads: CASRLAGELAEQYF. As DNA, the CDR3 is TGCGCCAGCAGGCTAGCGGGAGAACTTGCCGAGCAGTACTTC.

This clonotype has at least ten counts. V is TRBV2 and J is TRBJ2-1; TRBD1 matches 8 bases. Germline loops: CDR1 SNHLY, CDR2 FYNNEI. The CDR3 spans 14 residues. V was pared by 7 bases and J by 5 bases, with 7 bases of the junction left unmatched. CDR3 nucleotides: TGTGCCAGCAACCTCGAGACAGGGGACAATGAGCAGTTCTTC. Protein sequence: CASNLETGDNEQFF.

At least ten counts were recorded for this clonotype. V and J are TRBV13 and TRBJ2-3; TRBD2 might be the D (5 bases). The CDR3 has 15 residues. Trimming took off 5 bases at V and 0 bases at J, with 12 bases between the two ends. Germline V gene lookup returns CDR1 PRHDT and CDR2 FYEKMQ (reference sequence). CDR3 DNA: TGTGCCAGCAGCCCCCCTAGGAGGAGCACAGATACGCAGTATTTT. Translation gives CASSPPRRSTDTQYF.

This chain links TRBV19 with TRBJ1-2; D remains unclear. Per germline, CDR1 LNHDA and CDR2 SQIVND (reference sequence). This CDR3 contains 15 residues. Trimming shortened V by 1 base and J by 8 bases, and 17 bases separated the two germline ends. Written as DNA, the CDR3 is TGTGCCAGTAGTATAGTACAGAACCCCGTTATCGGCTACACCTTC. Translation gives CASSIVQNPVIGYTF.

The rearrangement joins TRBV7-9 to TRBJ2-3; D is uncertain. This CDR3 is built from 14 residues. Germline CDR1 is SEHNR and CDR2 is FQNEAQ (reference sequence). The germline V and J ends were trimmed by 5 bases and 6 bases, with 15 bases remaining between them. The CDR3 bases are TGTGCCAGCAGCCCCCGACTCGCCTCGGATACGCAGTATTTT. This translates into CASSPRLASDTQYF.

This clonotype has a count of ten or more. The genes are TRBV28 and TRBJ2-7; TRBD1 matches 8 bases. CDR1 is MDHEN, CDR2 SYDVKM, per germline. The CDR3 is made up of 13 amino acids. V lost 8 bases and J lost 6; bases outside the gene matches: 9. The CDR3 nucleotides are TGTGCCAGCGAAAAGGGCAGGGGGCGCGAGCAGTACTTC. Its translation: CASEKGRGREQYF.

This clonotype was counted between two and nine times. CDR3 sequence reads: CASSLNGESYNEQFF. DNA of the CDR3: TGTGCCAGCAGCCTAAACGGAGAATCCTACAATGAGCAGTTCTTC. The chain combines TRBV9 with TRBJ2-1; D is ambiguous. Germline V gives CDR1 SGDLS, CDR2 YYNGEE. The CDR3 has 15 amino acids. Trimming took off 4 bases at V and 1 base at J, with 12 bases between the two ends.

This rearrangement joins TRBV4-2 to TRBJ2-7; 7 bases agree with TRBD2. Per germline, CDR1 LGHNA and CDR2 YNFKEQ. V dropped 11 bases and J dropped 5; count of bases not matched to a gene: 39. The CDR3 is made up of 22 amino acids. CDR3 bases: TGTGCCCGCTCCCAGGGAGGGACCGCGCGTTCCCGGGTAGGGTATGCCTACGACGAGCAGTACTTC. This sequence encodes CARSQGGTARSRVGYAYDEQYF.

CDR3 nucleotide sequence: TGTGCCAGCAGTGACAGGGTTTTGAATACCGGGGAGCTGTTTTTT. It encodes CASSDRVLNTGELFF. The chain has TRBV25-1 and TRBJ2-2; a possible D gene is TRBD1 (5 bases). Trimming removed 3 bases at V and 5 bases at J, with 13 bases between. CDR1 and CDR2 (germline): MGHDK, SYGVNS. The CDR3 consists of 15 residues.

In regard to this clonotype: A junction end diverges from the germline sequence, so it may reflect a read error. This chain connects TRBV19 to TRBJ2-2; D is undetermined. The CDR3 contains 15 residues. Germline CDR1 LNHDA, CDR2 SQIVND (reference sequence). The CDR3 region is CANSMVWSWPGELFF. Here the CDR3 DNA reads TGTGCCAATAGTATGGTGTGGTCGTGGCCCGGGGAGCTGTTTTTT. The full variable domain, in which reference TRBV19 and TRBJ2-2 provide the parts outside the CDR3, is DGGITQSPKYLFRKEGQNVTLSCEQNLNHDAMYWYRQDPGQGLRLIYYSQIVNDFQKGDIAEGYSVSREKKESFPLTVTSAQKNPTAFYLCANSMVWSWPGELFFGEGSRLTVL.

In this sample, this clonotype turned up a few times. J is TRBJ2-3 and V is TRBV19; 10 bases fit TRBD2. V dropped 9 bases and J dropped 1; count of bases not matched to a gene: 10. Germline assignment: CDR1 LNHDA and CDR2 SQIVND (reference sequence). CDR3 size: 16 residues. The CDR3 loop is CASLEPSGRGTDTQYF. CDR3 in DNA: TGTGCCAGCCTGGAACCCAGCGGGAGGGGCACAGATACGCAGTATTTT.

This clonotype was detected many times. V and J are TRBV28 and TRBJ1-5; D perhaps matches TRBD1 (6 bases). The CDR3 spans 13 residues. The V gene's germline CDR1 is MDHEN and CDR2 SYDVKM. The V end was cut by 7 bases, the J end by 6 bases, with 13 bases between. CDR3 coding DNA: TGTGCCAGCACCTTAATACAGGGTCAGCCCCAGCATTTT. Residues: CASTLIQGQPQHF.

This clonotype was observed many times. The chain is built from TRBV14 and TRBJ2-2, with D perhaps TRBD2 (6 bases). Germline values: CDR1 SGHDN, CDR2 FVKESK. The CDR3 length is 14 residues. Trimming shortened V by 0 bases and J by 6 bases, and 8 bases separated the two germline ends. The CDR3 reads CASSQDGGPGELFF. CDR3 coding DNA: TGTGCCAGCAGCCAAGACGGGGGACCCGGGGAGCTGTTTTTT. The complete variable domain, with remaining parts taken from reference TRBV14 and TRBJ2-2, reads EAGVTQFPSHSVIEKGQTVTLRCDPISGHDNLYWYRRVMGKEIKFLLHFVKESKQDESGMPNNRFLAERTGGTYSTLKVQPAELEDSGVYFCASSQDGGPGELFFGEGSRLTVL.

This clonotype has a count of ten or more. The chain is built from TRBV5-1 and TRBJ2-3, with 8 bases fitting TRBD1. This CDR3 comprises 14 residues. Germline V gene data show CDR1 as SGHRS and CDR2 as YFSETQ. Losses at the gene ends were 3 bases for V and 7 bases for J; bases not matched to a gene: 7. CDR3 in DNA: TGCGCCAGCAGCTACCTACAGGGGGATCATACGCAGTATTTT. Residues: CASSYLQGDHTQYF.

A few counts support this clonotype. The chain has TRBV5-1 and TRBJ2-1; D is undetermined. CDR3 length equals 15 residues. Trimming shortened V by 9 bases and J by 8 bases, and 24 bases separated the two germline ends. The germline V gene encodes CDR1 SGHRS and CDR2 YFSETQ. As DNA, the CDR3 is TGCGCCACCAACCCCGCCCCTAGAACTATCGATGAGCAGTTCTTC. It is translated as CATNPAPRTIDEQFF.

This clonotype appeared many times. The chain couples TRBV5-1 to TRBJ1-4, with 10 bases lining up with TRBD1. Germline CDR1 is SGHRS and CDR2 is YFSETQ. V lost 6 bases, J lost 7 bases, and 3 bases stayed unmatched. The length of the CDR3 is 13 residues. The CDR3: CASTGQGVEKLFF. CDR3 coding DNA: TGCGCCAGCACCGGACAGGGGGTTGAAAAACTGTTTTTT.

The sample holds many counts of this clonotype. The gene calls are TRBV7-2 and TRBJ2-3; 9 bases fit TRBD2. Trimming took 5 bases from V and 4 from J; bases not matched to a gene: 7. CDR3 length equals 15 residues. CDR1 SGHTA and CDR2 FQGNSA come from the germline V gene. CDR3 in DNA: TGTGCCAGCAGCCGGACTAGCGCGACCCCAGATACGCAGTATTTT. Translating gives CASSRTSATPDTQYF.

This rearrangement joins TRBV5-6 to TRBJ2-5; D is possibly TRBD1 or TRBD2 (5 bases each). Trimming left V 4 bases short and J 5 bases short, with 15 bases between. The CDR3 consists of 14 residues. Germline V gives CDR1 SGHDT, CDR2 YYEEEE. CDR3 sequence: CASSEIRAGETQYF. DNA for the CDR3: TGTGCCAGCAGCGAGATCAGGGCGGGCGAGACCCAGTACTTC.

This clonotype has at least ten counts. The CDR3 here is CASRWDTDTQYF. Here the CDR3 DNA reads TGTGCCAGCAGATGGGACACAGATACGCAGTATTTT. The chain employs TRBV27 and TRBJ2-3; unclear D gene. The CDR3 has 12 amino acids. The ends were cut back, 6 bases at V and 2 bases at J, with 6 bases in the middle. Germline loops: CDR1 MNHEY, CDR2 SMNVEV (reference sequence).

This clonotype has more than one count but fewer than ten. The chain combines TRBV10-3 with TRBJ1-2; D is undetermined. The germline V gene has CDR1 ENHRY and CDR2 SYGVKD. The germline V and J ends were trimmed by 6 bases and 0 bases, with 14 bases remaining between them. This CDR3 comprises 15 residues. The CDR3 loop reads CAISPSLSTNYGYTF. CDR3 bases: TGTGCCATCAGCCCGAGCCTTTCTACTAACTATGGCTACACCTTC.

In this sample, this clonotype turned up a few times. This rearrangement joins TRBV10-3 to TRBJ2-2; the D is unclear. This CDR3 comprises 11 residues. V dropped 3 bases and J dropped 6 bases, with 2 bases sitting between them. The V gene's germline CDR1 is ENHRY and CDR2 SYGVKD. The CDR3 here is CAISDPGELFF. CDR3 sequence (DNA): TGTGCCATCAGTGACCCCGGGGAGCTGTTTTTT.

This clonotype was observed many times. The chain is built from TRBV5-1 and TRBJ2-1; perhaps TRBD2 as D (5 bases). The V gene lost 0 bases and the J gene lost 0 bases, with 10 bases spanning the gap. The V gene's germline CDR1 is SGHRS and CDR2 YFSETQ. The CDR3 contains 16 residues. The chain's CDR3 is CASSLAAGSSYNEQFF. CDR3 bases: TGCGCCAGCAGCTTGGCCGCGGGCAGCTCCTACAATGAGCAGTTCTTC.

This clonotype was found many times. V gene TRBV2 combines with J gene TRBJ1-1; no clear D. Germline CDR1 SNHLY, CDR2 FYNNEI. This CDR3 contains 11 residues. The germline V and J ends were trimmed by 0 bases and 6 bases, with 2 bases remaining between them. CDR3 sequence: CASSEASEAFF. Here the CDR3 DNA reads TGTGCCAGCAGTGAAGCGTCTGAAGCTTTCTTT.

This clonotype showed up many times. V is TRBV11-2 and J is TRBJ2-7; D is perhaps TRBD2 (5 bases). The CDR3 covers 16 residues. The V gene's germline CDR1 is SGHAT and CDR2 FQNNGV. Trimming shortened V by 5 bases and J by 0 bases, and 17 bases separated the two germline ends. The CDR3 sequence is CASSPYGGAHSYEQYF. The DNA for the CDR3 is TGTGCCAGCAGCCCCTACGGAGGCGCCCACTCCTACGAGCAGTACTTC.

This clonotype has a handful of counts. The chain links TRBV7-9 to TRBJ2-3, with D perhaps matching TRBD2 (6 bases). This CDR3 is built from 15 residues. Trimming cost V 5 bases and J 5 bases, with 17 bases left between them. Germline values: CDR1 SEHNR, CDR2 FQNEAQ (reference sequence). CDR3 in DNA: TGTGCCAGCAGCCCCCGGTGGGGGGTTGGAGATACGCAGTATTTT. Its protein product is CASSPRWGVGDTQYF.